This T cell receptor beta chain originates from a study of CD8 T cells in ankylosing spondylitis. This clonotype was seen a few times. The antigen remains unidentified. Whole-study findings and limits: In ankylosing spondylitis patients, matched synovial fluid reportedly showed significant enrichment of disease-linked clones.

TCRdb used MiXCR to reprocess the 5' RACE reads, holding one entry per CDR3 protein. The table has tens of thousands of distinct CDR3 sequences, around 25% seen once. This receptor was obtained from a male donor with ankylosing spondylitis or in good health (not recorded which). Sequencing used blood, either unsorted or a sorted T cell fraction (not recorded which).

CDR3 bases: TGTGCCAGCAGCTTAGCGGGGACAGGGGGCCTTGGTGAAGCTTTCTTT. Its translation is CASSLAGTGGLGEAFF. This chain links TRBV7-9 with TRBJ1-1; 12 bases line up with TRBD1. After removal of 0 bases from V and 7 bases from J, the junction contained 6 bases not matched to a gene. The CDR3 is 16 residues long. CDR1 is SEHNR and CDR2 is FQNEAQ in the germline V gene (reference sequence).